This T cell receptor (beta chain) is drawn from a study of low-dose radiotherapy and immunotherapy resistance in tumors. Study as a whole: Cohort 2, a group dosed every two weeks at 1 Gy per fraction, received 13 Gy in total over 26 weeks.

Time point meaning: before trial treatment. The donors, trial participants, received nivolumab, ipilimumab, aspirin, low-dose cyclophosphamide and low-dose radiotherapy. Patients with advanced, tumor-infiltrating lymphocyte-negative solid tumors were eligible. cDNA synthesis used a TRAV/TRBV-specific primer set for both chains. The PCR that amplified TCRs ran for 20 cycles, relying on a constant-region primer and a V-primer adapter. MiXCR, run by TCRdb on the reads, gives a single entry per CDR3 protein. Of approximately 89,000 distinct CDR3 sequences listed, over 15% are singletons. There are many counts of this clonotype. CDR3 length: 16 amino acids. Germline lookup yields CDR1 SGDLS and CDR2 YYNGEE. Trimming removed 0 bases from V and 0 bases from J, with 11 bases in between.

Sample: PBMCs, taken before treatment. The rearrangement joins TRBV9 to TRBJ2-3, with D maybe TRBD2 (6 bases). The clonotype comes from a male donor with prostate cancer. CDR3 in amino acids: CASSVVPGVSTDTQYF. DNA of the CDR3: TGTGCCAGCAGCGTAGTTCCGGGAGTGAGCACAGATACGCAGTATTTT.